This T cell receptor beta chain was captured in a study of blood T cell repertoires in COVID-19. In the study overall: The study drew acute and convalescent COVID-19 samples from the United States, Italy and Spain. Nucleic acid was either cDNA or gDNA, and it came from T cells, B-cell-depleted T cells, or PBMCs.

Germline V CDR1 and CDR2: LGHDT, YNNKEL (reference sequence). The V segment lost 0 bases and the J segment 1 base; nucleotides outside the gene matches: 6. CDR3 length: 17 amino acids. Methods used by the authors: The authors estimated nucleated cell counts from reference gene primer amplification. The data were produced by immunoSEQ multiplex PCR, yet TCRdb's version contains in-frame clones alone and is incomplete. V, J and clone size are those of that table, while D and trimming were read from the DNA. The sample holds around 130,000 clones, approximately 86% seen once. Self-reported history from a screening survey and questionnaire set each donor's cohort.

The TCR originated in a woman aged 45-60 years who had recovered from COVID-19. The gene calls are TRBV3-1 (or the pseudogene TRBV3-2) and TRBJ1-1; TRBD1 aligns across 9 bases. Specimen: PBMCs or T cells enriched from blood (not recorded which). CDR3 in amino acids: CASSQDTGGPSNTEAFF. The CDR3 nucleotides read TGTGCCAGCAGCCAAGATACAGGGGGCCCATCGAACACTGAAGCTTTCTTT.